This entry features one TCR beta chain sequence. The antigen remains undetermined. Treatment given: roughly 20 received Ad26.COV2.S at low or high dose, single or two shots; 5 received placebo; per-sample allocation not given. Day 63 after the first vaccine or placebo injection was the time point for sampling. Recruitment in Boston yielded a donor of adult age, 18-55 years. An Ad26 vector expressing Wuhan-strain SARS-CoV-2 spike served as the vaccine. Clones were read by immunoSEQ multiplex PCR, and TCRdb kept only the in-frame ones, dropping some. Of about 350,000 clones in the sample, approximately 86% are singletons; the top ten hold around 10%. This record comes from a study of Ad26.COV2.S vaccination and SARS-CoV-2 variants. Study details: Donor got 5x10^10 or 1x10^11 viral particles of Ad26.COV2.S.

After removal of 2 bases from V and 6 bases from J, the junction contained 11 bases not matched to a gene. CDR1 and CDR2 from the germline V gene are MDHEN and SYDVKM. CDR3 size: 17 residues. Study-level results: In vaccinated individuals, spike-specific CD8+ and CD4+ T cell responses reportedly displayed substantial breadth.

The receptor's source is a person between 18 and 65 years old who received the Ad26.COV2.S COVID-19 vaccine or a placebo. The source material was peripheral blood, sampled in a trial of Ad26.COV2.S vaccine versus placebo. The V and J genes are TRBV28 and TRBJ2-1, with 9 bases lining up with TRBD2. CDR3 in amino acids: CASSLRLGRGGSNEQFF. In nucleotides, the CDR3 is TGTGCCAGCAGTTTACGCCTCGGGCGGGGGGGGAGCAATGAGCAGTTCTTC.